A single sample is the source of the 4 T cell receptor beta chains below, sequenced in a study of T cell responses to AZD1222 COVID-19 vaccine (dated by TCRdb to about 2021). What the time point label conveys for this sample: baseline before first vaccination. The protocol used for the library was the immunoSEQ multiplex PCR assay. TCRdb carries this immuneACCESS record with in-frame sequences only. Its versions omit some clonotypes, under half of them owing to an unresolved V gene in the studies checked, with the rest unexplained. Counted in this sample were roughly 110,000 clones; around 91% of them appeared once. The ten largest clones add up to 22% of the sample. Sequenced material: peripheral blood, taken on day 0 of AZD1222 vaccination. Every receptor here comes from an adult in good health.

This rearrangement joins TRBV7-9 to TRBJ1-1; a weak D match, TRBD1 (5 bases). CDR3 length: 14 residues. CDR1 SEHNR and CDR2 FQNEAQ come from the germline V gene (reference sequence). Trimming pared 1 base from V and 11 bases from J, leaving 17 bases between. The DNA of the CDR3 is TGTGCCAGCAGCTTAGAGGGGTTAGGCCTGATGGCTTTCTTT. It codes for CASSLEGLGLMAFF.

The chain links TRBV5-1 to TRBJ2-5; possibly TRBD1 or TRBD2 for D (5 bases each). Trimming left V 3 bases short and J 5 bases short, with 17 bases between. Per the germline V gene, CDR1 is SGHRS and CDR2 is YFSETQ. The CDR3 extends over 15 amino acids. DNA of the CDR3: TGCGCCAGCAGCTGGCTCCCGGGACGCGGGGAGACCCAGTACTTC. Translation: CASSWLPGRGETQYF.

The CDR3 reads CASSLKDGSSGEAFF. For the CDR3, the DNA is TGTGCCAGCTCACTAAAGGACGGATCTTCTGGTGAAGCTTTCTTT. The V gene is TRBV18, the J gene TRBJ1-1; D gene uncertain. This CDR3 is built from 15 residues. Per the germline V gene, CDR1 is KGHSH and CDR2 is LQKENI. With 4 bases removed from V and 7 bases from J, the gap between germline ends came to 19 bases. Together with reference TRBV18 and TRBJ1-1, the CDR3 gives the full variable domain: NAGVMQNPRHLVRRRGQEARLRCSPMKGHSHVYWYRQLPEEGLKFMVYLQKENIIDESGMPKERFSAEFPKEGPSILRIQQVVRGDSAAYFCASSLKDGSSGEAFFGQGTRLTVV.

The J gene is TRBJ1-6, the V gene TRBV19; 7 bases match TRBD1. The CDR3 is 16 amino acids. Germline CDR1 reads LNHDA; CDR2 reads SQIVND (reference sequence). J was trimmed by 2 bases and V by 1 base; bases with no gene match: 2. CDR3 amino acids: CASSIAGGAYNSPLHF. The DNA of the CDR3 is TGTGCCAGTAGTATAGCAGGGGGTGCCTATAATTCACCCCTCCACTTT.